A single sample is the source of the 2 T cell receptor beta chains below, sequenced in a study of regulatory T cells in long-lasting Graves disease. To make TCR beta libraries, researchers used iRepertoire HTBI primers and Arm-PCR of CDR3 regions. TCRdb re-called the multiplex PCR reads through MiXCR, storing one row per CDR3 protein. This sample has about 660,000 distinct CDR3 sequences, with 25% to 30% found just once. Time point meaning: persistent/refractory GD, antithyroid drugs over 5 years with positive TRAb. There was RNA extracted from PBMCs, and the TCR library was made from it. Material: peripheral blood mononuclear cells (PBMCs), obtained when the disease was refractory, from a patient treated with antithyroid drugs. The receptors come from a female donor with Graves disease.

This clonotype has more than one count but fewer than ten. The chain carries TRBV6-1 and TRBJ1-6; D may be TRBD1 (6 bases). The CDR3 consists of 13 residues. V was pared by 8 bases and J by 5 bases, with 10 bases between. CDR1 is MNHNS, CDR2 SASEGT, per germline. The CDR3 sequence: CASGSGDNSPLHF. DNA of the CDR3: TGTGCCAGCGGGTCAGGGGATAATTCACCCCTCCACTTT.

The chain employs TRBV4-2 and TRBJ1-5; D might be TRBD1 (6 bases). With 0 bases removed from V and 2 bases from J, the gap between germline ends came to 14 bases. Per the germline V gene, CDR1 is LGHNA and CDR2 is YNFKEQ. CDR3 length: 17 amino acids. As DNA, the CDR3 is TGTGCCAGCAGCCAAGAGGCACAGGGCTCAGGCAATCAGCCCCAGCATTTT. This translates into CASSQEAQGSGNQPQHF.